This T cell receptor (beta chain) was retrieved from a study of OX40 agonist ivuxolimab in advanced cancers. Study as a whole: An anti-OX40 (CD134) antibody with agonistic activity, ivuxolimab, was administered to patients. Partial responses were observed in three patients, of whom one had hepatocellular carcinoma and two had cutaneous melanoma. Study-wide results and limits: Dose levels from 0.1 to 3.0 mg/kg saw CD4+ and CD8+ blood T cells expand clonally by week 6.

The assay was immunoSEQ multiplex PCR, and TCRdb's table has in-frame clones only and misses some. Of 81,000 or so clones listed, roughly nine tenths were seen once; the top ten hold 8.4%. This clone was found once. Its target is not known. Trimming removed 0 bases at V and 10 bases at J, with 10 bases between. Germline loops: CDR1 GTSNPN, CDR2 SVGIG (reference sequence). The CDR3 spans 12 residues. The chain links TRBV30 to TRBJ2-1; D gene ambiguous. The clonotype was recovered from an adult with an advanced solid tumor such as melanoma, head and neck, liver or kidney cancer. Specimen: CD4+ or CD8+ T cells sorted from blood, collected in a trial of the OX40 agonist ivuxolimab. For the CDR3, the DNA is TGTGCCTGGAGTGTACCACCCCGAGAGCAGTTCTTC. Translated, it gives CAWSVPPREQFF. The whole variable domain, filled in from reference TRBV30 and TRBJ2-1, reads SQTIHQWPATLVQPVGSPLSLECTVEGTSNPNLYWYRQAAGRGLQLLFYSVGIGQISSEVPQNLSASRPQDRQFILSSKKLLLSDSGFYLCAWSVPPREQFFGPGTRLTVL.